The sequence of this T cell receptor beta chain was determined in a study of shared clonotypes between healthy human individuals. The overall study: In total, the donors were a couple of women and a few men aged 18 to 49. Each donor's CD4 naive and CD4 memory cells filled three plates apiece, CD8 naive two, and CD8 memory one. General study findings and limits: Sampling included only blood; tissue repertoires likely differ. Large depth notwithstanding, sorted-subset sequencing proved incomplete by rarefaction.

TCRdb's copy holds only in-frame clones and misses some; the assay was immunoSEQ multiplex PCR. Of nearly 2 million clones listed, approximately 94% are singletons. This clone was found once. Its antigen remains unknown. V shed 5 bases and J shed 2 bases, with 9 bases lying between them. This CDR3 is 13 amino acids long. Germline V gives CDR1 SNHLY, CDR2 FYNNEI. The naive CD8 fraction comprised CD45RO-negative cells positively selected for CCR7 and excluded terminally differentiated effector memory CD45RA+ cells. The sequence was collected from a man aged 18 to 29 in good health. Sequenced material: naive CD8+ T cells sorted from blood. The chain recombines TRBV2 with TRBJ1-1; D is unclear. The CDR3 DNA reads TGTGCCAGCAGTTCGAACCCTAACACTGAAGCTTTCTTT. This encodes CASSSNPNTEAFF.